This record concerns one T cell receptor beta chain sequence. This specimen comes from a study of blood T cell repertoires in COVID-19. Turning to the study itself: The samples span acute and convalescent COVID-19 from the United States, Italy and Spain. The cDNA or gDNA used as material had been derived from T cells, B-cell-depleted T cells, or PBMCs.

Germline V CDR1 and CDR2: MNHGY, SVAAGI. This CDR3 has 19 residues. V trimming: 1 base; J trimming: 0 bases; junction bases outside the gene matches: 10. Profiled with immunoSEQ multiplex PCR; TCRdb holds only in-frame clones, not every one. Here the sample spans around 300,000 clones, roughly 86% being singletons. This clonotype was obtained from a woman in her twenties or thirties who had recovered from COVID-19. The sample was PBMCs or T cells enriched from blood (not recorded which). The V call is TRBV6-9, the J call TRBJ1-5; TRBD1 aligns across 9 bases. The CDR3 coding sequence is TGTGCCAGCAGTTATTTTCGGACAGGGGCCGGTTATAGCAATCAGCCCCAGCATTTT. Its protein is CASSYFRTGAGYSNQPQHF.